This T cell receptor beta chain was retrieved from a study of blood T cell repertoires in COVID-19. On the study more broadly: T cells, B-cell-depleted T cells, or PBMCs supplied cDNA or gDNA.

The CDR3 spans 12 residues. The germline V gene has CDR1 SQVTM and CDR2 ANQGSEA. Trimming took 6 bases from V and 8 from J; bases not matched to a gene: 8. Some clones are missing from TCRdb's copy, which holds only in-frame ones; the method was immunoSEQ multiplex PCR. There are about 200,000 clones in the sample; around 80% occur only once, and approximately 7.4% lies in the top ten. The material sequenced was PBMCs or T cells enriched from blood (not recorded which). The TCR sequence derives from a woman in her thirties or forties with acute COVID-19. J is TRBJ1-1 and V is TRBV29-1, with 8 bases that match TRBD1. CDR3 residues: CSVGWTGPEAFF. The CDR3 nucleotides are TGCAGCGTCGGTTGGACAGGGCCCGAAGCTTTCTTT.